This T cell receptor (beta chain) comes out of a study of T cell repertoires in cytomegalovirus infection (dated by TCRdb to the late 2010s). Concerning the study at large: Donor HLA type was relevant to the analysis, as public TCR beta signatures indicated carriage of CMV infection together with the matching HLA type.

Results and caveats for the whole study, not just this receptor: The ex vivo response was dominated by HLA-C-restricted CMV-specific TCR beta clonotypes, and the single most frequent clonotype in two of eight donors was supplied by these HLA-C-restricted clonotypes. Cumulative frequency of public TCR beta family members discriminated carriers of CMV infection plus the relevant HLA type in this cohort and an independent 352-donor cohort.

Instrument used: Illumina HiSeq 1500. TCRdb reprocessed the public reads (quality trimming at Q25 with fastp, clone calling with MiXCR) and kept in-frame beta chains. Under each unique CDR3 protein, matching rows form one entry showing the most common genes and DNA. The sample table shows 350,000 to 500,000 distinct CDR3 sequences, and roughly a third are seen once. Roughly 15% of the sample rests with the top ten. This clonotype was picked up a small number of times. Its antigen specificity is not known. There are no base qualities to consult, and no much larger clone falls within one base. There are 14 amino acids in the CDR3, from cysteine to phenylalanine inclusive. Only the CDR3 portion is preserved as DNA: 42 bases, with reading frame beginning at the first base. Cut back by 0 bases and 5 bases, the V and J ends lie 10 bases apart. Via the germline V gene, CDR1 is SGDLS and CDR2 YYNGEE.

The source of this sequence is a human donor in good health (CMV status not recorded). Some clones in this sample may be carry-over from other donors' samples. The sequencing sample was made of PBMCs. The rearranged segments are TRBV9 and TRBJ2-3, with the D gene uncertain. The CDR3 protein: CASSVEGPRDTQYF. The sequenced DNA: TGTGCCAGCAGCGTAGAGGGCCCGCGAGATACGCAGTATTTT.